This entry concerns a single TCR beta chain. Its antigen is undetermined. The sample is drawn from a study of radiation and T cells in renal cell carcinoma. Germline V CDR1 and CDR2: SNHLY, FYNNEI. Trimming removed 6 bases from V and 8 bases from J, with 14 bases in between. The length of the CDR3 is 13 residues. Findings and limits, study-wide: Baseline intratumoral clonotype presence is unknown without pretreatment biopsies. From baseline, blood top tumor clonotypes peaked at 2 weeks post-radiation.

Time point defined: baseline pretreatment blood. Indicated treatment: 15 Gy SBRT to primary tumor, nephrectomy 4 weeks later. Serial blood draws occurred at baseline and 2 and 4 weeks post-SBRT. The patient's renal cell carcinoma had clear cell pathology. Data came from immunoSEQ multiplex PCR; TCRdb stores just in-frame clones and leaves some out. The table lists about 59,000 clones, around 72% of them singletons. The sequence derives from a man aged 55 to 70 with renal cell carcinoma. The sequencing used blood, collected from a patient whose treatment included radiotherapy and nephrectomy. This rearrangement joins TRBV2 to TRBJ2-1, with D possibly matching TRBD1 (6 bases). The CDR3 loop is CASSADRTYEQFF. CDR3 DNA: TGTGCCAGCAGCGCTGACAGGACGTATGAGCAGTTCTTC.